This entry features one T cell receptor (beta chain) sequence. This clonotype was recorded many times. Its antigen remains unidentified. No much larger clone exists at a distance of one base, and base qualities are not known. This sample was included in a study of T-cell reconstitution after alpha-beta-depleted transplantation in children (dated by TCRdb to the mid-2010s). Looking at the study overall: T-cell immune reconstitution after TCRalphabeta/CD19-depleted allogeneic hematopoietic cell transplantation in children was quantitatively tracked in the study by means of TCR repertoire profiling.

Receptor libraries were prepared by PCR. The sequencer was an Illumina HiSeq 2500. TCR library preparation used molecular barcoding, with unique molecular identifiers applied to normalize quantification of the TCRbeta repertoire. In TCRdb, the public reads were trimmed at Q25 with fastp and aligned with MiXCR, with productive beta chains retained. Every distinct CDR3 protein forms one entry, paired with its most common genes and DNA. The sample table contains 80,000 to 95,000 distinct CDR3 sequences; only one count was recorded for 7% to 9% of them. The ten biggest clones cover approximately 6.6% of the sample. The germline V gene supplies CDR1 SGHDT and CDR2 YYEEEE. Unmatched junction bases come to 5, with V trimmed by 0 bases and J by 2 bases. The CDR3 holds 16 amino acids from the cysteine to the phenylalanine. Of all the DNA, just the CDR3 is kept, 48 bases in frame from base 1.

The material sequenced was PBMCs from the stem cell graft donor, taken from the stem cell graft. This chain joins TRBV5-6 to TRBJ2-1, with TRBD2 matching 7 junction bases. This TCR was recovered from a human donor who donated a stem cell graft to a child with congenital amegakaryocytic thrombocytopenia. The CDR3 reads CASSLEVGGTYNEQFF. Here is the DNA: TGTGCCAGCAGCTTGGAGGTGGGAGGGACCTACAATGAGCAGTTCTTC.